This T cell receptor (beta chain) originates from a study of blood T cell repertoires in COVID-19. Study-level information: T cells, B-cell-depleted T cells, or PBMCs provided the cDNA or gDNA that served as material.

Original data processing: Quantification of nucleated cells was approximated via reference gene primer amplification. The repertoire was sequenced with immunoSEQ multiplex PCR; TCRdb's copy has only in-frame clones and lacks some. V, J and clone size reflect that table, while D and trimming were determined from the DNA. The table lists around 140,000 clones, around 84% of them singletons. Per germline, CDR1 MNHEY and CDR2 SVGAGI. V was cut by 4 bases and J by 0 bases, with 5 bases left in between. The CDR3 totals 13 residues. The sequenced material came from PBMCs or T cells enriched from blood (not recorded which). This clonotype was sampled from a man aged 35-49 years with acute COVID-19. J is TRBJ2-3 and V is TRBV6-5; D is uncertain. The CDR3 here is CASSLQSTDTQYF. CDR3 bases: TGTGCCAGCAGTTTACAGAGCACAGATACGCAGTATTTT.